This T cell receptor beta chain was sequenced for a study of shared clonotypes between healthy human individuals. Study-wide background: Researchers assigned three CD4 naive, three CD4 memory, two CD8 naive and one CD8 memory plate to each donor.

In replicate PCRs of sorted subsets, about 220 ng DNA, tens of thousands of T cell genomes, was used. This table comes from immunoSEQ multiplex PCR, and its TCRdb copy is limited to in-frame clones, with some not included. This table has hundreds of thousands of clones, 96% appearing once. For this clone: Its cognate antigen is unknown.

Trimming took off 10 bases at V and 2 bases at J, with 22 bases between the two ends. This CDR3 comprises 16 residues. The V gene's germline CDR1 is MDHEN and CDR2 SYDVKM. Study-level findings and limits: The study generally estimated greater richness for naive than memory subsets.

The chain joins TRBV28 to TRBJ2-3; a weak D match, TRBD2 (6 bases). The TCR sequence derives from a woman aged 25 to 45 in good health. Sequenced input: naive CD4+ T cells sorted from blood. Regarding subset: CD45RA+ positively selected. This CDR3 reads CATGEATGTFTDTQYF. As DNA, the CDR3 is TGTGCCACGGGAGAGGCGACGGGAACCTTCACAGATACGCAGTATTTT.